The 5 T cell receptor beta chains below were found in one sample sequenced in a study of cytomegalovirus exposure and HLA in healthy donors (dated by TCRdb to the late 2010s). Libraries were prepared through the immunoSEQ multiplex PCR assay. The multiplex PCR relied on a mix of 60 forward primers for TCR Vbeta segments and 13 reverse primers for TCR Jbeta segments. TCRdb carries this immuneACCESS record with in-frame sequences only. Its versions omit some clonotypes, under half of them owing to an unresolved V gene in the studies checked, with the rest unexplained. The table for this sample lists some 170,000 clones; roughly 79% of them were counted only once. Clones ranked in the top ten supply over 10% of the sample. Sequenced: PBMCs. The source is a woman between 50 and 59 years old in good health and CMV-seronegative.

The chain employs TRBV27 and TRBJ1-5; 9 bases are a match to TRBD1. The CDR3 length is 15 residues. After removal of 7 bases from V and 3 bases from J, the junction contained 7 bases not matched to a gene. CDR1 and CDR2 from the germline V gene are MNHEY and SMNVEV (reference sequence). The CDR3 region is CASTLTGGPNQPQHF. The CDR3, as DNA: TGTGCCAGCACCTTAACAGGGGGCCCCAATCAGCCCCAGCATTTT.

The rearrangement joins TRBV5-8 to TRBJ2-2; TRBD1 matches at 9 bases. The CDR3 contains 18 residues. The J segment lost 4 bases and the V segment lost 3 bases, leaving 13 bases of the junction unmatched. Per the germline V gene, CDR1 is SGHTS and CDR2 is YDEGEE. In DNA, the CDR3 is TGTGCCAGCAGCTCCGGGACAGGGAGACCCAGGGGCACCGGGGAGCTGTTTTTT. Protein product: CASSSGTGRPRGTGELFF.

This chain links TRBV5-5 with TRBJ1-1; 7 bases are a match to TRBD1. Losses at the gene ends were 4 bases for V and 0 bases for J; bases not matched to a gene: 3. Germline CDR1 and CDR2: SGHKS and YYEKEE (reference sequence). The CDR3 consists of 14 residues. The CDR3 reads CASSRTGLNTEAFF. The CDR3 nucleotides read TGTGCCAGCAGCCGGACAGGCTTGAACACTGAAGCTTTCTTT. Full variable domain (missing parts from reference TRBV5-5 and TRBJ1-1): DAGVTQSPTHLIKTRGQQVTLRCSPISGHKSVSWYQQVLGQGPQFIFQYYEKEERGRGNFPDRFSARQFPNYSSELNVNALLLGDSALYLCASSRTGLNTEAFFGQGTRLTVV.

The rearrangement uses TRBV7-6 and TRBJ1-5, with D tentatively TRBD1 (6 bases). The length of the CDR3 is 13 residues. Per germline, CDR1 SGHVS and CDR2 FNYEAQ. V lost 5 bases and J 6 bases, leaving 11 bases between the germline ends. CDR3 residues: CASSPGHSQPQHF. CDR3 nucleotides: TGTGCCAGCAGCCCGGGACATAGTCAGCCCCAGCATTTT. Full variable domain (remainder filled in from reference TRBV7-6 and TRBJ1-5): GAGVSQSPRYKVTKRGQDVALRCDPISGHVSLYWYRQALGQGPEFLTYFNYEAQQDKSGLPNDRFSAERPEGSISTLTIQRTEQRDSAMYRCASSPGHSQPQHFGDGTRLSIL.

This clone was observed once. This chain joins TRBV2 and TRBJ2-7; TRBD2 matches 10 bases. CDR1 SNHLY and CDR2 FYNNEI come from the germline V gene. V lost 6 bases and J lost 0; bases outside the gene matches: 5. The CDR3 is made up of 15 amino acids. CDR3 amino acids: CASSTERGGSYEQYF. CDR3 coding DNA: TGTGCCAGCAGCACCGAGCGGGGGGGCTCCTACGAGCAGTACTTC.